This TCR beta chain was captured by sequencing in a study of cytomegalovirus exposure and HLA in healthy donors. Study background: In an earlier analysis, 95 million to 140 million unique TCR beta sequences were found from about 190 million T cells. Study observations and caveats: Beyond CMV serostatus, there was no information to go on about immune exposure. The listing of 160 or so TCR beta chains classed them as cytomegalovirus-associated.

PCR primers comprised 60 Vbeta and 13 Jbeta primers. Libraries were prepared by immunoSEQ multiplex PCR; TCRdb keeps only in-frame clonotypes and omits some of them. The sample has about 130,000 clones, 70% to 80% seen once. The table lists this clone with a few counts. Its antigen is as yet unknown. The study sampled nominally healthy donors, though unrecorded immune exposures were likely. V was pared by 5 bases and J by 5 bases, with 3 bases of the junction left unmatched. The CDR3 covers 14 residues. From germline, CDR1 is MNHNS and CDR2 SASEGT. This receptor was taken from a man aged 18-30 years in good health and CMV-seronegative. Material for sequencing was PBMCs. This chain links TRBV6-1 with TRBJ2-7; TRBD2 agrees at 13 bases. CDR3 in amino acids: CASSLLAGGDEQYV. CDR3 nucleotide sequence: TGTGCCAGCAGTCTACTAGCGGGAGGGGACGAGCAGTACGTC.